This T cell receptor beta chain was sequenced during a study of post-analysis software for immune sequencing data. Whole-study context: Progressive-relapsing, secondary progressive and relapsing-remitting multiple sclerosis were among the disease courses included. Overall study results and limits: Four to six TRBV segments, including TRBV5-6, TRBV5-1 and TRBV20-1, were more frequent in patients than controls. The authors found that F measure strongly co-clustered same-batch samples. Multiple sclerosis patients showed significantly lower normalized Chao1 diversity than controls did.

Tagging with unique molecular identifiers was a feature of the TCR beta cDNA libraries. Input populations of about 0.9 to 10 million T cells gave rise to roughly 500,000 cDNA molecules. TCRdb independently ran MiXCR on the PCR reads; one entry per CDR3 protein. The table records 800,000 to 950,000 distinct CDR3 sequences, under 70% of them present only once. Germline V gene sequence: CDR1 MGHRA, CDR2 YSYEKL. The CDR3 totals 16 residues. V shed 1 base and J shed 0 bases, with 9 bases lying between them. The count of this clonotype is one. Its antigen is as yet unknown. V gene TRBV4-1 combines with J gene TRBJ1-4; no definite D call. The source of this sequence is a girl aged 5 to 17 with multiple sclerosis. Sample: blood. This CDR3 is CASSQVARTTNEKLFF. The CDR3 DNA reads TGCGCCAGCAGCCAAGTCGCCAGAACAACTAATGAAAAACTGTTTTTT.